This paragraph covers one TCR beta chain sequence. This sample was included in a study of technical replicates of blood from a handful of donors. TCRdb's table, derived via immunoSEQ multiplex PCR, lists solely in-frame clones and lacks some. The data show 64,000 or so clones, more than 75% seen once. Input material: PBMCs. This receptor was taken from a human donor in good health. Some clones in this sample may be carry-over from other donors' samples.

CDR3 in DNA: TGTGCCAGCAGCCCCGAGGGTGGCAGCAATCAGCCCCAGCATTTT. Residues: CASSPEGGSNQPQHF. The V gene is TRBV7-9, the J gene TRBJ1-5; no clear D. There are 15 residues in the CDR3. Between the trimmed V and J ends, which lost 5 bases and 1 base, there was a span of 12 bases. Per the germline V gene, CDR1 is SEHNR and CDR2 is FQNEAQ (reference sequence).